This T cell receptor beta chain originates from a study of human T cells and chemical hapten exposure. Study summary: Small differences in pooled library volume mainly drove the variation in TCR yields per sample.

The study's findings and limits: There was alopecia in the donors, so their immune response may differ from that of healthy people.

As for this clonotype: What it recognizes is unknown.

Time point here: pre-sensitization, week 0. Treatment reported: therapeutic diphenylcyclopropenone sensitization with weekly scalp DPC. The CDR3 runs 14 residues. Trimming stripped 0 bases from V and 4 bases from J, with 12 bases between. Germline V gene data show CDR1 as DFQATT and CDR2 as SNEGSKA (reference sequence). The study's library attached unique molecular identifiers to single cDNA molecules. Authors' processing steps: With a range of roughly 23,224 to 690,600, the median per sample was around 96,000 TCRs. TCRdb ran MiXCR on the RACE reads and lists one entry per CDR3 protein. These V and J calls are TCRdb output, not the study's own analysis. The data contain a few hundred thousand distinct CDR3 sequences, over 5% of them seen just once; the ten biggest clones take up around 8%.

Sequenced material: whole blood, taken in connection with sensitization to the hapten diphenylcyclopropenone (DPC). The V gene is TRBV20-1, the J gene TRBJ1-2, with D uncertain. The sequence was collected from a woman aged 18-29 years with alopecia areata. Some clones in this sample may be carry-over from other donors' samples. The CDR3 sequence: CSARDRDLFYGYTF. As DNA, the CDR3 is TGCAGTGCTAGAGATAGGGATCTATTCTATGGCTACACCTTC.